The 13 T cell receptor beta chains reported below all come from one sample, sequenced in a study of OX40 agonist ivuxolimab in advanced cancers. Repertoires were generated with immunoSEQ multiplex PCR, while TCRdb's copy carries only in-frame clones and drops some. The repertoire holds around 86,000 clones, with about 91% as singletons. The input for sequencing was CD4+ or CD8+ T cells sorted from blood, taken in a trial of the OX40 agonist ivuxolimab. The source of these receptors is an adult with an advanced solid tumor such as melanoma, head and neck, liver or kidney cancer.

The chain employs TRBV13 and TRBJ1-2, with 7 bases identical to TRBD1. This CDR3 is built from 15 residues. Germline CDR1 is PRHDT and CDR2 is FYEKMQ (reference sequence). Trimming took 0 bases from V and 6 from J; bases not matched to a gene: 7. The CDR3 nucleotides are TGTGCCAGCAGCTTAGGGAGTGACAGGGCGCATGGCTACACCTTC. As protein: CASSLGSDRAHGYTF.

The V and J genes are TRBV6-5 and TRBJ2-7; 7 positions agree with TRBD2. J lost 3 bases, V lost 6 bases, and 8 bases had no gene match. In germline, CDR1 is MNHEY, CDR2 SVGAGI. The CDR3 runs 14 residues. CDR3 in amino acids: CASRQGLVSYEQYF. The DNA of the CDR3 is TGTGCCAGCAGACAAGGACTAGTAAGCTACGAGCAGTACTTC.

This chain links TRBV10-2 with TRBJ2-1; D is undetermined. This CDR3 contains 14 residues. Trimming left V 1 base short and J 6 bases short, with 10 bases between. Germline CDR1 and CDR2: WSHSY and SAAADI. CDR3 region: CASSELRAGNEQFF. The CDR3, as DNA: TGCGCCAGCAGTGAGTTAAGGGCCGGCAATGAGCAGTTCTTC.

This clone was recorded once. This sequence joins TRBV30 and TRBJ1-2; D unresolved. This CDR3 comprises 13 residues. Germline values: CDR1 GTSNPN, CDR2 SVGIG (reference sequence). V was pared by 0 bases and J by 5 bases, with 10 bases between. The CDR3 bases are TGTGCCTGGAGTGTACAACGACGGTATGGCTACACCTTC. This translates into CAWSVQRRYGYTF.

The V gene is TRBV7-2, the J gene TRBJ1-1; tentatively, D is TRBD1 (6 bases). Germline V CDR1 and CDR2: SGHTA, FQGNSA. This CDR3 contains 15 residues. The V end was cut by 1 base, the J end by 5 bases, with 14 bases between. This CDR3 is CASSLDESRGTEAFF. In nucleotides, the CDR3 is TGTGCCAGCAGCTTAGACGAGAGTAGGGGGACTGAAGCTTTCTTT.

This chain uses TRBV7-2 with TRBJ2-7; TRBD2 is a possible D gene (6 bases). V was clipped by 8 bases and J by 2 bases, with 13 bases between them. The germline V gene encodes CDR1 SGHTA and CDR2 FQGNSA. The CDR3 is 13 amino acids. The CDR3 spells CASGRDFAYEQYF. DNA for the CDR3: TGTGCCAGCGGCCGGGACTTCGCCTACGAGCAGTACTTC.

J is TRBJ1-4 and V is TRBV30; D not resolved. The CDR3 is 13 residues long. The germline V gene has CDR1 GTSNPN and CDR2 SVGIG (reference sequence). Trimming removed 3 bases at V and 7 bases at J, with 12 bases between. CDR3 sequence (DNA): TGTGCCTGGAGACCCGCCTTTCGTGAAAAACTGTTTTTT. It is translated as CAWRPAFREKLFF.

The chain couples TRBV10-2 to TRBJ2-6; D not resolved. This CDR3 contains 16 residues. Looked up from germline, CDR1 is WSHSY and CDR2 is SAAADI. V was clipped by 2 bases and J by 4 bases, with 12 bases between them. The CDR3 nucleotides are TGCGCCAGCAGTGAGGGCAGGTCTTCGGGGGCCAACGTCCTGACTTTC. Its translation: CASSEGRSSGANVLTF.

The sample holds one count of this clone. The V gene is TRBV19, the J gene TRBJ1-1; D remains unclear. The length of the CDR3 is 15 residues. From germline, CDR1 is LNHDA and CDR2 SQIVND (reference sequence). V was clipped by 0 bases and J by 0 bases, with 8 bases between them. The CDR3 protein is CASSIEGLLNTEAFF. The CDR3, as DNA: TGTGCCAGTAGTATAGAAGGTTTGCTGAACACTGAAGCTTTCTTT.

The rearrangement joins TRBV2 to TRBJ2-5, with 10 positions matching TRBD2. This CDR3 has 14 amino acids. Germline-derived CDR1 and CDR2 are SNHLY and FYNNEI. The ends lost 11 bases at V and 0 bases at J; junction bases unmatched: 6. The chain's CDR3 is CASPGLADQETQYF. The CDR3 DNA follows: TGTGCCTCCCCCGGACTAGCGGACCAAGAGACCCAGTACTTC.

This chain connects TRBV10-3 to TRBJ2-7, with D unclear. Trimming removed 3 bases from V and 4 bases from J, with 13 bases in between. The germline gives CDR1 ENHRY, CDR2 SYGVKD. The CDR3 totals 14 residues. CDR3 protein: CAISEGLTPYEQYF. Here the CDR3 DNA reads TGTGCCATCAGTGAAGGTCTAACCCCATACGAGCAGTACTTC.

V usage is TRBV11-3 and J usage is TRBJ2-2; unclear D gene. The CDR3 runs to 15 residues. The V gene lost 0 bases and the J gene lost 5 bases, with 10 bases spanning the gap. Germline V gene sequence: CDR1 SGHNT, CDR2 YENEEA. The CDR3 nucleotides read TGTGCCAGCAGCTTAGATCTGGTCGGGACCGGGGAGCTGTTTTTT. Translation: CASSLDLVGTGELFF.

The CDR3 nucleotides are TGTGCCATCAGGACAGGGGACCGCGAGCAGTACTTC. Translating gives CAIRTGDREQYF. The chain has TRBV10-3 and TRBJ2-7, with 8 bases lining up with TRBD1. Germline V gene data show CDR1 as ENHRY and CDR2 as SYGVKD. This CDR3 is built from 12 residues. The V and J ends lost 6 bases and 6 bases, in that order; junction bases with no gene match: 4.